What follows are 17 T cell receptor beta chains derived from one specimen sequenced in a study of T cells in Graves' hyperthyroidism and ophthalmopathy. RNA transcripts yielded amplified TCR beta CDR3 regions. With the HTBI primer set, the TCR CDR3 went through a first round of RT-PCR. Each CDR3 protein is one row after TCRdb ran MiXCR on the multiplex PCR reads. In the table there are roughly 300,000 distinct CDR3 sequences, approximately 14% of which are singletons. Sequencing was done on a sample of blood. The receptor set was obtained from a woman between 25 and 40 years old with Graves' hyperthyroidism.

This chain uses TRBV20-1 with TRBJ1-2; TRBD1 aligns across 7 bases. Per germline, CDR1 DFQATT and CDR2 SNEGSKA (reference sequence). The trim removed 5 bases at V and 14 bases at J, leaving 14 bases unmatched. The CDR3 has 12 residues. CDR3: CSALGNDREITF. CDR3 coding DNA: TGCAGTGCTTTAGGAAACGACAGGGAGATTACCTTC.

Comment on this clonotype: A single base separates this from a much larger clone, so it may be a read error. V and J are TRBV2 and TRBJ2-1; 7 nucleotides line up with TRBD1. With V trimmed by 7 bases and J by 10 bases, 10 bases remained unmatched. The germline CDR1 and CDR2 sequences are SNHLY and FYNNEI. The CDR3 contains 13 residues. Written as DNA, the CDR3 is TGTGCCAGCAAAGGGGACAGCAACTACGAGCAGTTCTTC. It translates to CASKGDSNYEQFF.

The sample holds a few counts of this clonotype. V usage is TRBV19 and J usage is TRBJ1-4; TRBD1 agrees at 7 bases. The CDR3 has 14 residues. Trimming cost V 8 bases and J 5 bases; bases outside gene matches: 8. Per the germline V gene, CDR1 is LNHDA and CDR2 is SQIVND (reference sequence). The CDR3 sequence is CASAQIQGNEKLFF. The CDR3 DNA follows: TGTGCCAGTGCTCAAATACAGGGGAATGAAAAACTGTTTTTT.

This clonotype was recorded a few times. This chain links TRBV10-3 with TRBJ1-5, with D perhaps TRBD1 (5 bases). Trimming cost V 3 bases and J 1 base, with 10 bases left between them. The length of the CDR3 is 15 residues. Germline V gene sequence: CDR1 ENHRY, CDR2 SYGVKD. CDR3 DNA: TGTGCCATCAGTGATCTGTGGGGGAGCAATCAGCCCCAGCATTTT. Its protein is CAISDLWGSNQPQHF.

The chain joins TRBV29-1 to TRBJ1-4; 7 nucleotides line up with TRBD1. The CDR3 extends over 13 amino acids. CDR1 and CDR2 from the germline V gene are SQVTM and ANQGSEA. V lost 4 bases, J lost 5 bases, and 4 bases stayed unmatched. The CDR3 bases are TGCAGCGTTGGGGCAGGGGGAAATGAAAAACTGTTTTTT. This encodes CSVGAGGNEKLFF.

This chain uses TRBV7-6 with TRBJ2-1; 9 nucleotides align to TRBD2. Germline lookup yields CDR1 SGHVS and CDR2 FNYEAQ. This CDR3 contains 16 residues. J lost 5 bases, V lost 2 bases, and 7 bases had no gene match. The CDR3 protein is CASSLRGAGGHNEQFF. DNA for the CDR3: TGTGCCAGCAGCTTAAGGGGGGCGGGAGGGCACAATGAGCAGTTCTTC.

This clonotype was seen at least ten times. CDR3: CASSGEGTGGSEAFF. The CDR3 DNA follows: TGTGCCAGCAGTGGAGAAGGGACAGGGGGATCTGAAGCTTTCTTT. V usage is TRBV28 and J usage is TRBJ1-1, with 11 bases identical to TRBD1. Germline CDR1 and CDR2: MDHEN and SYDVKM. The CDR3 length is 15 residues. V lost 5 bases and J lost 6; bases outside the gene matches: 8.

This clonotype was seen at least ten times. The rearrangement uses TRBV2 and TRBJ1-6; D may be TRBD1 (6 bases). The ends were cut back, 5 bases at V and 10 bases at J, with 15 bases in the middle. CDR1 is SNHLY and CDR2 is FYNNEI in the germline V gene. The CDR3 runs to 14 residues. CDR3 nucleotides: TGTGCCAGCAGTCAGCTTGGACAGACCTCACCCCTCCACTTT. This codes for CASSQLGQTSPLHF.

This clonotype was detected ten times or more. V is TRBV10-2 and J is TRBJ1-1, with D unresolved. The CDR3 has 13 residues. Germline lookup yields CDR1 WSHSY and CDR2 SAAADI. The ends were cut back, 3 bases at V and 0 bases at J, with 5 bases in the middle. CDR3 DNA sequence: TGCGCCAGCAGTGATCGGTTGAACACTGAAGCTTTCTTT. Translated, it gives CASSDRLNTEAFF.

Many counts were recorded for this clonotype. The genes are TRBV11-2 and TRBJ2-3; D uncertain. The CDR3 sequence is 15 residues long. Germline-derived CDR1 and CDR2 are SGHAT and FQNNGV. The germline V and J ends were trimmed by 1 base and 0 bases, with 8 bases remaining between them. Here the CDR3 reads CASSLVGFSTDTQYF. The CDR3 nucleotides read TGTGCCAGCAGCTTAGTTGGTTTTAGCACAGATACGCAGTATTTT.

This clonotype came up many times. The chain recombines TRBV12-3 or TRBV12-4 with TRBJ2-7; D not resolved. The CDR3 covers 14 residues. Trimming shortened V by 4 bases and J by 3 bases, and 13 bases separated the two germline ends. The chain's CDR3 is CASSYGRVGYEQYF. The DNA of the CDR3 is TGTGCCAGCAGTTACGGTCGGGTCGGCTACGAGCAGTACTTC.

This clonotype was counted at least ten times. V usage is TRBV11-3 and J usage is TRBJ2-1; D uncertain. Looked up from germline, CDR1 is SGHNT and CDR2 is YENEEA. V was cut by 5 bases and J by 4 bases, with 6 bases left in between. CDR3 length: 12 amino acids. The CDR3 sequence is CASSQTYNEQFF. CDR3 nucleotide sequence: TGTGCCAGCAGCCAAACTTACAATGAGCAGTTCTTC.

This clonotype appeared a few times. This sequence joins TRBV30 and TRBJ2-1; D is uncertain. Germline CDR1 is GTSNPN and CDR2 is SVGIG (reference sequence). The V gene lost 2 bases and the J gene lost 4 bases, with 15 bases spanning the gap. This CDR3 region has 15 residues. CDR3: CAWSFTASLYNEQFF. The CDR3 coding sequence is TGTGCCTGGAGTTTTACGGCTTCCCTTTACAATGAGCAGTTCTTC.

This clonotype appeared a few times. This chain joins TRBV5-1 and TRBJ2-1; maybe TRBD1 (7 bases). Trimming took 1 base from V and 3 from J, leaving 8 bases between them. From germline, CDR1 is SGHRS and CDR2 YFSETQ. The CDR3 sequence is 14 residues long. The CDR3 bases are TGCGCCAGCAGCTTGCAGGGGGGCTACAATGAGCAGTTCTTC. Translating it yields CASSLQGGYNEQFF.

This clonotype was seen only a few times. The chain has TRBV19 and TRBJ1-2, with TRBD1 matching over 10 bases. Germline CDR1 is LNHDA and CDR2 is SQIVND (reference sequence). The CDR3 sequence is 13 residues long. After removal of 6 bases from V and 8 bases from J, the junction contained 6 bases not matched to a gene. CDR3 DNA: TGTGCCAGTAGCCCTGACAGGGGGCGCGGCTACACCTTC. It yields the protein CASSPDRGRGYTF. Combining the CDR3 with reference TRBV19 and TRBJ1-2 gives the whole variable domain DGGITQSPKYLFRKEGQNVTLSCEQNLNHDAMYWYRQDPGQGLRLIYYSQIVNDFQKGDIAEGYSVSREKKESFPLTVTSAQKNPTAFYLCASSPDRGRGYTFGSGTRLTVV.

The chain links TRBV2 to TRBJ2-7; no reliable D call. The germline V and J ends were trimmed by 4 bases and 5 bases, with 12 bases remaining between them. The CDR3 contains 13 residues. Germline V gene lookup returns CDR1 SNHLY and CDR2 FYNNEI. The DNA for the CDR3 is TGTGCCAGCAGTGTCATAAGCGTCCACGAGCAGTACTTC. It translates to CASSVISVHEQYF.

This clonotype turned up a few times. CDR3 protein: CSVGSGGTTDTQYF. DNA for the CDR3: TGCAGCGTTGGAAGTGGGGGGACCACAGATACGCAGTATTTT. The chain combines TRBV29-1 with TRBJ2-3; D might be TRBD2 (6 bases). Trimming removed 4 bases at V and 2 bases at J, with 13 bases between. CDR1 and CDR2 from the germline V gene are SQVTM and ANQGSEA. The CDR3 has 14 amino acids.